Following are 20 T cell receptor beta chains from one sample sequenced in a study of response to subunit inactivated influenza vaccine. One entry per CDR3 protein results from TCRdb running MiXCR on the RT-PCR reads. Of roughly 700,000 distinct CDR3 sequences in the sample, about 15% were seen once. Sequenced material: PBMCs from blood, taken 14 days before vaccination. These receptors came from a man aged 50 or older who received an inactivated influenza vaccine.

The V and J genes are TRBV10-3 and TRBJ1-2; 7 nucleotides match TRBD1. CDR3 length: 13 amino acids. Looked up from germline, CDR1 is ENHRY and CDR2 is SYGVKD. The ends lost 4 bases at V and 4 bases at J; junction bases unmatched: 3. The CDR3 loop is CAISGGQVYGYTF. The CDR3 bases are TGTGCCATCAGTGGCGGACAGGTCTATGGCTACACCTTC.

The rearrangement joins TRBV7-8 to TRBJ2-7; no definite D call. V lost 0 bases and J 4 bases, leaving 7 bases between the germline ends. Germline V CDR1 and CDR2: SGHVS, FQNEAQ. The length of the CDR3 is 13 residues. The CDR3 loop is CASSLASEYEQYF. The CDR3 bases are TGTGCCAGCAGCTTAGCGTCAGAGTACGAGCAGTACTTC. The whole variable domain, remainder taken from reference TRBV7-8 and TRBJ2-7, is GAGVSQSPRYKVAKRGQDVALRCDPISGHVSLFWYQQALGQGPEFLTYFQNEAQLDKSGLPSDRFFAERPEGSVSTLKIQRTQQEDSAVYLCASSLASEYEQYFGPGTRLTVT.

This clonotype was picked up a small number of times. The rearrangement joins TRBV5-5 to TRBJ2-5; no firm D call. The CDR3 has 14 amino acids. Per germline, CDR1 SGHKS and CDR2 YYEKEE (reference sequence). V was cut by 4 bases and J by 5 bases, with 15 bases left in between. CDR3 DNA sequence: TGTGCCAGCAGCCCGGACGGTCCATGGGAGACCCAGTACTTC. As protein: CASSPDGPWETQYF.

The rearrangement links TRBV15 to TRBJ2-7; possibly TRBD1 for D (5 bases). Germline lookup yields CDR1 LNHNV and CDR2 YYDKDF (reference sequence). The V gene lost 2 bases and the J gene lost 3 bases, with 11 bases spanning the gap. The CDR3 has 14 amino acids. CDR3 loop: CATSRFRQNYEQYF. CDR3 nucleotides: TGTGCCACCAGCAGATTCCGACAGAACTACGAGCAGTACTTC.

This chain joins TRBV10-3 and TRBJ2-2, with D perhaps TRBD2 (6 bases). V dropped 5 bases and J dropped 4 bases, with 14 bases sitting between them. Germline-derived CDR1 and CDR2 are ENHRY and SYGVKD. The CDR3 consists of 15 residues. The CDR3 spells CAISPRDSRTGELFF. Written as DNA, the CDR3 is TGTGCCATCAGTCCGCGGGACTCTCGCACCGGGGAGCTGTTTTTT.

This clonotype was recorded at least ten times. The chain is built from TRBV5-1 and TRBJ1-1, with D possibly being TRBD1 (6 bases). Germline values: CDR1 SGHRS, CDR2 YFSETQ. This CDR3 has 14 amino acids. V was clipped by 3 bases and J by 3 bases, with 12 bases between them. The CDR3 reads CASSSGVGDTEAFF. In DNA, the CDR3 is TGCGCCAGCAGCTCAGGGGTGGGGGACACTGAAGCTTTCTTT.

The chain couples TRBV7-8 to TRBJ2-1; tentative D call: TRBD2 (6 bases). Trimming took off 5 bases at V and 8 bases at J, with 13 bases between the two ends. The CDR3 is made up of 13 amino acids. The germline V gene has CDR1 SGHVS and CDR2 FQNEAQ. The CDR3 DNA sequence: TGTGCCAGCAGCCTACTAGCCTTCGATGAGCAGTTCTTC. Its protein is CASSLLAFDEQFF. Combining the CDR3 with reference TRBV7-8 and TRBJ2-1 gives the whole variable domain GAGVSQSPRYKVAKRGQDVALRCDPISGHVSLFWYQQALGQGPEFLTYFQNEAQLDKSGLPSDRFFAERPEGSVSTLKIQRTQQEDSAVYLCASSLLAFDEQFFGPGTRLTVL.

In this sample, this clonotype turned up many times. The rearrangement uses TRBV10-2 and TRBJ2-2; 7 bases fit TRBD2. After removal of 2 bases from V and 4 bases from J, the junction contained 4 bases not matched to a gene. Per germline, CDR1 WSHSY and CDR2 SAAADI. This CDR3 is built from 15 residues. CDR3 DNA sequence: TGCGCCAGCAGTGAGAGGGAGGGCCGCACCGGGGAGCTGTTTTTT. This translates into CASSEREGRTGELFF.

The chain couples TRBV29-1 to TRBJ1-1; possible D gene TRBD1, 6 bases. CDR3 length: 12 residues. The V and J ends lost 7 bases and 6 bases respectively, with 15 bases between them. Germline CDR1 SQVTM, CDR2 ANQGSEA. The CDR3: CSGRRQDPEAFF. The CDR3 DNA is TGCAGCGGTCGGAGACAGGACCCTGAAGCTTTCTTT. Variable domain in full (rest from reference TRBV29-1 and TRBJ1-1): SAVISQKPSRDICQRGTSLTIQCQVDSQVTMMFWYRQQPGQSLTLIATANQGSEATYESGFVIDKFPISRPNLTFSTLTVSNMSPEDSSIYLCSGRRQDPEAFFGQGTRLTVV.

This rearrangement joins TRBV10-2 to TRBJ2-2; D remains unclear. CDR1 is WSHSY, CDR2 SAAADI, per germline. This CDR3 has 12 residues. V lost 6 bases and J lost 6, with 8 bases in between. CDR3 in amino acids: CASRPPAGELFF. CDR3 nucleotides: TGCGCCAGCAGGCCGCCCGCCGGGGAGCTGTTTTTT.

The chain recombines TRBV5-1 with TRBJ2-1, with TRBD2 matching over 13 bases. The V gene end was trimmed by 3 bases and the J gene end by 7 bases; junction bases not matched to a gene: 7. Germline values: CDR1 SGHRS, CDR2 YFSETQ. The CDR3 extends over 16 amino acids. In DNA form, the CDR3 reads TGCGCCAGCAGCTCGGACGGGACTAGCGGGATGAATGAGCAGTTCTTC. Translating gives CASSSDGTSGMNEQFF.

The chain has TRBV12-5 and TRBJ2-1; 7 positions match TRBD1. The CDR3 totals 14 residues. CDR1 is LGHNT and CDR2 is FRNRAP in the germline V gene. V was clipped by 7 bases and J by 0 bases; unmatched bases: 3. This CDR3 is CASARDSSYNEQFF. Here the CDR3 DNA reads TGTGCTAGTGCTCGGGACAGCTCCTACAATGAGCAGTTCTTC.

This clonotype has just a few counts. V is TRBV7-2 and J is TRBJ2-1; D gene unclear. Trimming removed 1 base at V and 5 bases at J, with 9 bases between. This CDR3 is 14 amino acids long. CDR1 is SGHTA and CDR2 is FQGNSA in the germline V gene. The CDR3 reads CASSLETRNNEQFF. CDR3 nucleotides: TGTGCCAGCAGCTTAGAAACTCGAAACAATGAGCAGTTCTTC.

The sample holds a few counts of this clonotype. The gene calls are TRBV7-8 and TRBJ1-2; 10 nucleotides line up with TRBD1. The trim removed 5 bases at V and 6 bases at J, leaving 18 bases unmatched. The CDR3 length is 18 residues. CDR1 and CDR2 (germline): SGHVS, FQNEAQ. CDR3 in DNA: TGTGCCAGCAGCCACAGGGCCCTAAGACAGGGGGCGGATAATGGCTACACCTTC. It encodes CASSHRALRQGADNGYTF.

CDR3 sequence (DNA): TGCGCCAGCAGCCAAGATATCTTCCTTGGGGACAAGACACAAGAGACCCAGTACTTC. Translated: CASSQDIFLGDKTQETQYF. This chain uses TRBV4-1 with TRBJ2-5; possibly TRBD1 for D (6 bases). V gave up 0 bases and J gave up 2 bases, with 22 bases separating them. Germline V gives CDR1 MGHRA, CDR2 YSYEKL. The CDR3 is 19 residues long.

The CDR3 region has the DNA TGCGCCAGCAGCTTGCAGGACAGGCATTCACCCCTCCACTTT. Translating gives CASSLQDRHSPLHF. V gene TRBV5-1 combines with J gene TRBJ1-6; 7 nucleotides align to TRBD1. Germline assignment: CDR1 SGHRS and CDR2 YFSETQ. This CDR3 contains 14 residues. V dropped 1 base and J dropped 8; count of bases not matched to a gene: 3.

This clonotype was seen many times. The chain carries TRBV7-3 and TRBJ2-5; D is perhaps TRBD1 or TRBD2 (5 bases each). The CDR3 length is 14 residues. The germline gives CDR1 SGHTA, CDR2 FQGTGA. With 2 bases removed from V and 5 bases from J, the gap between germline ends came to 12 bases. CDR3: CASSLGGGVETQYF. The CDR3 region has the DNA TGTGCCAGCAGCTTAGGGGGTGGGGTCGAGACCCAGTACTTC.

The chain combines TRBV11-3 with TRBJ2-2; possible D gene TRBD2, 9 bases. This CDR3 is 21 amino acids long. V was shortened by 5 bases and J by 1 base, with 29 bases between the two germline ends. CDR1 is SGHNT and CDR2 is YENEEA in the germline V gene. CDR3 nucleotide sequence: TGTGCCAGCAGCCCCAGCGCCGGACAGGGACTAGCCTTTGGGAACACCGGGGAGCTGTTTTTT. Amino acids: CASSPSAGQGLAFGNTGELFF. The full variable domain, with the rest looked up from reference TRBV11-3 and TRBJ2-2, is EAGVVQSPRYKIIEKKQPVAFWCNPISGHNTLYWYLQNLGQGPELLIRYENEEAVDDSQLPKDRFSAERLKGVDSTLKIQPAELGDSAVYLCASSPSAGQGLAFGNTGELFFGEGSRLTVL.

There are many counts of this clonotype. This chain's CDR3 is CASSRGLALPYEQYF. CDR3 sequence (DNA): TGTGCCAGCAGCCGGGGACTAGCCCTACCCTACGAGCAGTACTTC. The rearrangement uses TRBV12-3 or TRBV12-4 and TRBJ2-7, with 9 bases fitting TRBD2. The J segment lost 2 bases and the V segment lost 6 bases, leaving 8 bases of the junction unmatched. The CDR3 spans 15 residues.

This clonotype was counted between two and nine times. The chain carries TRBV20-1 and TRBJ2-1; 11 bases are shared with TRBD2. The CDR3 length is 13 residues. CDR1 is DFQATT and CDR2 is SNEGSKA in the germline V gene (reference sequence). V shed 7 bases, J shed 2 bases, and the junction held 1 base outside the gene matches. The CDR3 DNA is TGCAGTGTGGGACTAGCGGCCTACAATGAGCAGTTCTTC. Translated: CSVGLAAYNEQFF.